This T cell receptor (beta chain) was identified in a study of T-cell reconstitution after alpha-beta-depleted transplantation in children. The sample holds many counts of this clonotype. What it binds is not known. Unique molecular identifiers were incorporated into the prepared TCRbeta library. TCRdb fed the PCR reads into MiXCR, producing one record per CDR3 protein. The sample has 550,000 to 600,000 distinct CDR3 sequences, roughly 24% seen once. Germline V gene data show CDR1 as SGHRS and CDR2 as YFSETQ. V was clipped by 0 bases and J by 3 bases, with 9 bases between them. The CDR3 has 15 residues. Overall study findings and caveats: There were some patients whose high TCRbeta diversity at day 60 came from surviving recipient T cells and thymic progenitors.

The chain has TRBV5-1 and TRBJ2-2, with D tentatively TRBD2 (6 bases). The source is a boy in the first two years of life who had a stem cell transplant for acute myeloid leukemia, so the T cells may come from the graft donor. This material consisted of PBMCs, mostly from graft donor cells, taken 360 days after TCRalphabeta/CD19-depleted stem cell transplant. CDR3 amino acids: CASSLVGEDTGELFF. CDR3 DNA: TGCGCCAGCAGCTTGGTCGGGGAGGACACCGGGGAGCTGTTTTTT.